The following is a T cell receptor (beta chain) sequence with its context. What it recognizes is unknown. Germline V CDR1 and CDR2: DFQATT, SNEGSKA (reference sequence). The CDR3 has 15 residues. Between the trimmed V and J ends, which lost 7 bases and 4 bases, there was a span of 23 bases. The data belong to a study of identical twins. Study-level results: While abundant cord blood beta clonotypes carried fewer insertions, memory repertoires showed no such pattern. Within beta out-of-frame sequences, the excess sharing observed between twins was weaker.

A universal primer site arose from template switching, and cDNA bore unique molecular identifiers. MiXCR, applied by TCRdb to the 5' RACE reads, yields one record per CDR3 protein. The table has 650,000 to 750,000 distinct CDR3 sequences, 20% to 25% seen once. These data also formed part of another study, on T cells expressing NK-cell markers. That source adds: Evidence did not settle whether expanded NKG2C+ T cell clones targeted HCMV.

This receptor was obtained from a woman aged 18-29 years in good health. The source material was PBMCs. V is TRBV20-1 and J is TRBJ2-7, with D perhaps assigned TRBD1 or TRBD2 (5 bases each). The CDR3 DNA follows: TGCAGTGGCAGGGAGCAGGCCGGGTTATATTACGAGCAGTACTTC. Amino acids: CSGREQAGLYYEQYF.